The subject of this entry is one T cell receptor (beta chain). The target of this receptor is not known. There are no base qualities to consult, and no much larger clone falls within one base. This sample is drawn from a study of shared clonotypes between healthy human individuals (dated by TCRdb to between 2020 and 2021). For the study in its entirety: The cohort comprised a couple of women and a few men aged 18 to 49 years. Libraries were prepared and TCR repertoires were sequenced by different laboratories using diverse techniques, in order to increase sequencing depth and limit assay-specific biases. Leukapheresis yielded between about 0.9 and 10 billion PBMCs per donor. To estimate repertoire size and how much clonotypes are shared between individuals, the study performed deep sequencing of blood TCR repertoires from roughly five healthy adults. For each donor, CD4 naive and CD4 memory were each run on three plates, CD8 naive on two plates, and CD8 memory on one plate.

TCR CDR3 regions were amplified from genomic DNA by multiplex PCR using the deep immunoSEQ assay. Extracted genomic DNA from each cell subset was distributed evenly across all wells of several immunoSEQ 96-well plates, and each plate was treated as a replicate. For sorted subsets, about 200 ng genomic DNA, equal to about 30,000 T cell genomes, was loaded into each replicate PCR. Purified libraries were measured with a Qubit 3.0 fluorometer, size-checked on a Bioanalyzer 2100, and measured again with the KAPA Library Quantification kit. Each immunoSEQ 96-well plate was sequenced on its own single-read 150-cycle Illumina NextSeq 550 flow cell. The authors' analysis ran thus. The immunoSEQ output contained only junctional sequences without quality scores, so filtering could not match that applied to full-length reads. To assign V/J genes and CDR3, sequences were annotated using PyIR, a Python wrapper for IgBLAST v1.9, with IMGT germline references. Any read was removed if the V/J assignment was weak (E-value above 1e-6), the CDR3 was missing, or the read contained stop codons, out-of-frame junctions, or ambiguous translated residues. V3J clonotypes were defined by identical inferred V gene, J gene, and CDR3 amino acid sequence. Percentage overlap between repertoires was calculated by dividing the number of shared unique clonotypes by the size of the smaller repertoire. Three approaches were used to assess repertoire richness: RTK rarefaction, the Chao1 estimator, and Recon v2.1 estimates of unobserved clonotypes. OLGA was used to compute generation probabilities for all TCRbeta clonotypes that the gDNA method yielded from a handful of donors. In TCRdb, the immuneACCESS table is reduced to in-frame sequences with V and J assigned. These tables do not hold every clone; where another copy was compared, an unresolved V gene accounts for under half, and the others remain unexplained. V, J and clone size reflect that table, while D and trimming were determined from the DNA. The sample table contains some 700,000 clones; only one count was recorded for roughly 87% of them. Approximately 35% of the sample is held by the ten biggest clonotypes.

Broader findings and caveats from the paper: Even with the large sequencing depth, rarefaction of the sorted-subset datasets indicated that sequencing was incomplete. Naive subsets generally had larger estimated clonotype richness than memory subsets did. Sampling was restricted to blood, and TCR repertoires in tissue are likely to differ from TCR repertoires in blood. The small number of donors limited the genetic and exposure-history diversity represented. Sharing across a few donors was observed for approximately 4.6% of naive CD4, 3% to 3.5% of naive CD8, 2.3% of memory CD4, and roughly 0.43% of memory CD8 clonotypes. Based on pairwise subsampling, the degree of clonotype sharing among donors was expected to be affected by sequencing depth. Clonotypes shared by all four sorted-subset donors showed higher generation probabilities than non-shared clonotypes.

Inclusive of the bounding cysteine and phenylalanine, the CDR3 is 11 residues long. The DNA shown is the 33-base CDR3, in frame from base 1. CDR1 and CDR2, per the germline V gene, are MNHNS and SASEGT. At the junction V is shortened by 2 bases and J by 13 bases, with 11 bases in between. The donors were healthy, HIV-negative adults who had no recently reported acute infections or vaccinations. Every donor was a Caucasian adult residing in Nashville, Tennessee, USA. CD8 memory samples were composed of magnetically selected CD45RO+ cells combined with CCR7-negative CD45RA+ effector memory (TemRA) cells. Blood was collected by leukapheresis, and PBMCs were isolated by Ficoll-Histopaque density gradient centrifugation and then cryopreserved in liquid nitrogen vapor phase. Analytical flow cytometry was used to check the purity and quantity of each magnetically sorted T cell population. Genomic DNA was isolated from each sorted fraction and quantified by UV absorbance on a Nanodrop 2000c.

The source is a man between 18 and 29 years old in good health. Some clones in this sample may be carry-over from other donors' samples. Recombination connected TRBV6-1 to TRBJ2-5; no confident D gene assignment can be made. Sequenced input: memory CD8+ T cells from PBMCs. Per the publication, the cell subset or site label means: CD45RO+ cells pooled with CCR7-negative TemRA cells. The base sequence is TGTGCCAGCAGTGAAACCCCCCTCGGGTACTTC. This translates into CASSETPLGYF.